This T cell receptor (beta chain) was documented in a study of T cell responses to AZD1222 COVID-19 vaccine. Looked up from germline, CDR1 is LGHNA and CDR2 is YSLEER. Losses at the gene ends were 3 bases for V and 9 bases for J; bases not matched to a gene: 11. The CDR3 is 16 residues long. The method was immunoSEQ multiplex PCR; TCRdb's version includes in-frame clones alone and lacks a portion of them. The sample has about 83,000 clones, approximately 88% seen once; the top ten hold 4% to 5.5%. Comments on this clone: The antigen remains unidentified.

Findings and caveats of the study: Repertoires were obtained only post-peak T cell response. Unmutated variant regions are reportedly the target of nearly half of TCRs that are spike-specific.

The source was peripheral blood, collected on day 0 of MenACWY control vaccination. The origin of this receptor is an adult in good health. This rearrangement joins TRBV4-3 to TRBJ1-6; 7 bases match TRBD1. The chain's CDR3 is CASSQKGRDSGSPLHF. The DNA for the CDR3 is TGCGCCAGCAGCCAGAAAGGCCGGGACAGCGGTTCACCCCTCCACTTT.